This TCR beta chain is drawn from a study of blood T cell repertoires in COVID-19. Some clones are missing from TCRdb's copy, which holds only in-frame ones; the method was immunoSEQ multiplex PCR. Counted here are under 85,000 clones, about 84% occurring once; the ten biggest clones make up 13%. The origin of this receptor is a man in his fifties or sixties with COVID-19, enrolled during active disease. Sequencing input: peripheral blood.

The CDR3 sequence is CASSPRQFRGSEQYF. The CDR3 coding sequence is TGTGCCAGCAGCCCAAGGCAGTTCAGGGGATCCGAGCAGTACTTC. The rearrangement links TRBV21-1 to TRBJ2-7; TRBD1, as called in the table, went unchecked against the DNA. TRBV21-1 is a recognized pseudogene. This CDR3 is 15 amino acids long.